These 8 T cell receptor beta chains were all obtained from the same sample, sequenced in a study of CD8+CD57+ T cells in acquired aplastic anemia. Those patients picked for sequencing had displayed CD8+CD57+ cell expansion on flow cytometry. For CDR3 and TCR beta VDJ profiling, genomic DNA was the template used. TCRdb reprocessed the reads via MiXCR and lists one record per CDR3 protein. Among 260,000 or so distinct CDR3 sequences listed, about 80% were seen once. Sequenced input: sorted CD4+, CD8+, or CD8+CD57+ T cells (not recorded which) from PBMCs. These receptors all stem from a human donor with aplastic anemia.

Here the CDR3 reads CASSPWGDSRNQPQHF. CDR3 coding DNA: TGTGCCAGCAGCCCCTGGGGGGACAGCCGCAATCAGCCCCAGCATTTT. The chain is built from TRBV12-3 or TRBV12-4 and TRBJ1-5, with 7 nucleotides matching TRBD1. V shed 6 bases and J 2 bases; nucleotides not matched to a gene: 10. The CDR3 contains 16 residues.

This chain links TRBV12-3 or TRBV12-4 with TRBJ2-5, with 12 bases aligning to TRBD2. This CDR3 has 19 amino acids. V lost 5 bases to trimming and J lost 5 bases; unmatched junction nucleotides: 18. This chain's CDR3 is CASSPQRASGGARQETQYF. The CDR3 bases are TGTGCCAGCAGTCCGCAGAGGGCTAGCGGGGGGGCGAGGCAGGAGACCCAGTACTTC.

This clonotype was found a few times. This sequence joins TRBV7-9 and TRBJ2-7; tentative D call: TRBD2 (5 bases). Germline assignment: CDR1 SEHNR and CDR2 FQNEAQ (reference sequence). Trimming stripped 1 base from V and 5 bases from J, with 9 bases between. The CDR3 totals 13 residues. CDR3 sequence: CASSLGERNEQYF. The CDR3 nucleotides read TGTGCCAGCAGCTTAGGGGAGCGGAACGAGCAGTACTTC.

As concerns this clonotype: At one boundary the junction diverges from the germline segment, which might be a read error. The chain is built from TRBV9 and TRBJ2-3, with TRBD2 matching 8 bases. The CDR3 length is 13 residues. CDR1 and CDR2 (germline): SGDLS, YYNGEE. The CDR3 reads CASSQQKPGGRNF. The CDR3 nucleotides read TGTGCCAGCAGCCAGCAAAAACCGGGGGGGCGGAATTTT.

Worth noting for this clonotype: At one of its ends the junction is not consistent with the germline gene, which may arise from a read error. The V call is TRBV19, the J call TRBJ1-1; TRBD1 is a possible D gene (6 bases). This CDR3 is built from 15 residues. In germline, CDR1 is LNHDA, CDR2 SQIVND (reference sequence). CDR3 in DNA: TGTGCCAGCAGCTTAGATAGCACAGGGAACAATGAAGCTTTCTTT. Its translation: CASSLDSTGNNEAFF.

This chain joins TRBV9 and TRBJ2-7, with unresolved D. Germline V lookup: CDR1 SGDLS, CDR2 YYNGEE. The V end lost 6 bases, the J end lost 7 bases, and 17 bases lay between the germline ends. The CDR3 covers 13 residues. CDR3 sequence reads: CASTPGQQNEQYF. DNA of the CDR3: TGTGCCAGCACCCCCGGCCAGCAAAATGAGCAGTACTTC.

This CDR3 is CASSYGGSGGQYF. CDR3 sequence (DNA): TGTGCCAGCAGCTACGGGGGAAGCGGGGGGCAGTATTTT. The gene calls are TRBV7-9 and TRBJ2-3; TRBD2 matches 8 bases. The CDR3 has 13 amino acids. Germline-derived CDR1 and CDR2 are SEHNR and FQNEAQ (reference sequence). V shed 4 bases and J 11 bases; nucleotides not matched to a gene: 8.

As to this clonotype: The germline gene is not matched at one end of the junction; a read error may be the cause. This rearrangement joins TRBV7-3 to TRBJ1-5; tentatively, D is TRBD1 (6 bases). The germline CDR1 and CDR2 sequences are SGHTA and FQGTGA. CDR3 length equals 13 residues. The chain's CDR3 is CASSHTGTRTKRF. CDR3 nucleotides: TGTGCCAGCAGCCATACAGGGACTCGCACCAAGCGTTTT. Looking up the rest from reference TRBV7-3 and TRBJ1-5 gives the full variable domain: GAGVSQTPSNKVTEKGKYVELRCDPISGHTALYWYRQSLGQGPEFLIYFQGTGAADDSGLPNDRFFAVRPEGSVSTLKIQRTERGDSAVYLCASSHTGTRTKRFGDGTRLSIL.